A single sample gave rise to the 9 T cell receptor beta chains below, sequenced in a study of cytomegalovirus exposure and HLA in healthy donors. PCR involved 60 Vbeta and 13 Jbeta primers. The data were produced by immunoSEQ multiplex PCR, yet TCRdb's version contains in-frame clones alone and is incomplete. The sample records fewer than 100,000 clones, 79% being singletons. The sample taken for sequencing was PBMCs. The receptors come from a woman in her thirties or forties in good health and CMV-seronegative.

The DNA for the CDR3 is TGTGCCAGCAGCTTACGGGGAGAGACCCAGTACTTC. The encoded protein is CASSLRGETQYF. The V gene is TRBV7-3, the J gene TRBJ2-5; the D gene is possibly TRBD2 (5 bases). Germline loops: CDR1 SGHTA, CDR2 FQGTGA. The CDR3 is 12 residues long. The V end lost 2 bases, the J end lost 4 bases, and 5 bases lay between the germline ends. Combining the CDR3 with reference TRBV7-3 and TRBJ2-5 gives the whole variable domain GAGVSQTPSNKVTEKGKYVELRCDPISGHTALYWYRQSLGQGPEFLIYFQGTGAADDSGLPNDRFFAVRPEGSVSTLKIQRTERGDSAVYLCASSLRGETQYFGPGTRLLVL.

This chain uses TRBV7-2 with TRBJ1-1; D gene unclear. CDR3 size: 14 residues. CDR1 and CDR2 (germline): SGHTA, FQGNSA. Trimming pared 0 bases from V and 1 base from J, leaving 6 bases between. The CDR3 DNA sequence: TGTGCCAGCAGCTTAGCACTCCCGAACACTGAAGCTTTCTTT. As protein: CASSLALPNTEAFF.

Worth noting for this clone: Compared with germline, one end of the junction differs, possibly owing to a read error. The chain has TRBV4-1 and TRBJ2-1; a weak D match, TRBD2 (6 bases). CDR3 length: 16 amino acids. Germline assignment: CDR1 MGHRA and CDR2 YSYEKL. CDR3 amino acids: CASRQGLRGTYNEQFF. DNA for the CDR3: TGCGCCAGCAGACAAGGTCTGCGGGGCACCTACAATGAGCAGTTCTTC.

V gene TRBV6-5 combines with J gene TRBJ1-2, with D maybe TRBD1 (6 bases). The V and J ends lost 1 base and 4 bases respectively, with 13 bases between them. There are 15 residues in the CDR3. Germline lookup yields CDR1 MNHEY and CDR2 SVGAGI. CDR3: CASSYLDSVSYGYTF. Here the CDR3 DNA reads TGTGCCAGCAGTTACTTGGACAGTGTGAGCTATGGCTACACCTTC.

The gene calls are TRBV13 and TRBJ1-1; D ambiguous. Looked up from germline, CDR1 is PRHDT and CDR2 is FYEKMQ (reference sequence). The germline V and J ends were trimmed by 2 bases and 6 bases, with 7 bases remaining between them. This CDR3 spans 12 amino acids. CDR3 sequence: CASSLLFAEAFF. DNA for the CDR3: TGTGCCAGCAGCTTACTTTTCGCTGAAGCTTTCTTT.

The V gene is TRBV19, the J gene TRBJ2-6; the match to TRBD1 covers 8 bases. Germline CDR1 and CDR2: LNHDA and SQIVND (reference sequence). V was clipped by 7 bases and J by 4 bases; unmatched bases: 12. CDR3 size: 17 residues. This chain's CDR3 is CASTTGARSSGANVLTF. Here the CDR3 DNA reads TGTGCCAGTACGACAGGGGCTCGATCATCAGGGGCCAACGTCCTGACTTTC.

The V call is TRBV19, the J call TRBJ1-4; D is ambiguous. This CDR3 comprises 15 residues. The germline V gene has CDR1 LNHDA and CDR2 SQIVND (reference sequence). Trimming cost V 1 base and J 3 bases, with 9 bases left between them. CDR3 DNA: TGTGCCAGTAGTATAGGGGAGGCGGCTAATGAAAAACTGTTTTTT. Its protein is CASSIGEAANEKLFF.

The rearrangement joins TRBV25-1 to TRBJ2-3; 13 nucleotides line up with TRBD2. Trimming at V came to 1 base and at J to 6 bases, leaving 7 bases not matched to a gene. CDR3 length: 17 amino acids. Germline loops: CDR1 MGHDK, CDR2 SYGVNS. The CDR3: CASSESYTSGGADTQYF. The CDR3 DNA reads TGTGCCAGCAGTGAATCCTACACTAGCGGGGGGGCGGATACGCAGTATTTT.

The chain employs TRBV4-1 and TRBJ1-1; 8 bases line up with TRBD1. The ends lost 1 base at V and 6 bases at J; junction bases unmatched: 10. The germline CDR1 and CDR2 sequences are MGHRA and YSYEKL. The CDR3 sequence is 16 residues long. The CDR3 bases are TGCGCCAGCAGCCAAGCGAGGGCAGGGGGCGTAGCTGAAGCTTTCTTT. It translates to CASSQARAGGVAEAFF.